This note documents a single TCR beta chain sequence. The antigen remains undetermined. The study drew donors from healthy Caucasian individuals in Russia aged roughly 6 to 90. Per sample, extraction of total RNA gave at least 5.5 micrograms in every case. The second PCR ran 7 to 11 cycles with a sample-barcoded 5' primer and J-beta primers. TCRdb re-derived calls from the 5' RACE reads in MiXCR, one entry per CDR3 protein. Here the sample spans some 710,000 distinct CDR3 sequences, 20% to 25% being singletons. This specimen comes from a study of blood T cells in healthy people across ages. Study results and caveats: Without sorted subsets, naive and antigen-experienced compartments could not be conclusively compared.

The CDR3 totals 14 residues. This chain links TRBV21-1 with TRBJ2-2; the DNA was not compared with TRBD2, the D call given in the table. TRBV21-1 counts as a pseudogene. The TCR originated in a man between 70 and 80 years old in good health. Material: blood. CDR3 sequence reads: CASSLTSCSGELFF. For the CDR3, the DNA is TGTGCCAGCAGCCTGACTAGTTGTTCCGGGGAGCTGTTTTTT.